What follows are 21 T cell receptor beta chains derived from one specimen sequenced in a study of T cell repertoires in cytomegalovirus infection. TCRdb re-analysed the reads in MiXCR, keeping a single row per CDR3 protein. The table records under 200,000 distinct CDR3 sequences, about 22% of them present only once. These TCRs are of unknown antigen specificity. The sequenced sample was CD8+ T cells from cultured PBMCs, obtained from culture after CMV antigen stimulation. These receptors originate from a human donor in good health (CMV status not recorded). Some clones in this sample may be carry-over from other donors' samples.

The chain is built from TRBV7-8 and TRBJ2-1, with D tentatively TRBD2 (6 bases). CDR1 is SGHVS and CDR2 is FQNEAQ in the germline V gene. This CDR3 is 15 amino acids long. Trimming shortened V by 10 bases and J by 8 bases, and 24 bases separated the two germline ends. DNA for the CDR3: TGTGCCACCGACCCGCGGCGGGGCCCCGGGGATGAGCAGTTCTTC. Translated: CATDPRRGPGDEQFF. Variable domain in full (rest from reference TRBV7-8 and TRBJ2-1): GAGVSQSPRYKVAKRGQDVALRCDPISGHVSLFWYQQALGQGPEFLTYFQNEAQLDKSGLPSDRFFAERPEGSVSTLKIQRTQQEDSAVYLCATDPRRGPGDEQFFGPGTRLTVL.

This clonotype has at least ten counts. The genes are TRBV28 and TRBJ2-1, with D maybe TRBD2 (6 bases). Germline assignment: CDR1 MDHEN and CDR2 SYDVKM. The CDR3 has 15 residues. Trimming cost V 3 bases and J 7 bases, with 16 bases left between them. CDR3 sequence (DNA): TGTGCCAGCAGTTTGTCGGGCGATGGGGGGAATGAGCAGTTCTTC. Amino acid sequence: CASSLSGDGGNEQFF.

The gene calls are TRBV7-2 and TRBJ2-7, with 7 nucleotides matching TRBD1. Trimming at V came to 2 bases and at J to 2 bases, leaving 3 bases not matched to a gene. Germline V gene data show CDR1 as SGHTA and CDR2 as FQGNSA. The CDR3 has 14 residues. CDR3 sequence (DNA): TGTGCCAGCAGCTTATGGCAGGGGGCCTACGAGCAGTACTTC. It codes for CASSLWQGAYEQYF.

J is TRBJ2-2 and V is TRBV12-3 or TRBV12-4; D may correspond to TRBD1 or TRBD2 (5 bases each). CDR3 length: 15 residues. V was pared by 3 bases and J by 1 base, with 9 bases between. CDR3 in DNA: TGTGCCAGCAGTTTTCCGGGGCGGAACACCGGGGAGCTGTTTTTT. This codes for CASSFPGRNTGELFF.

This clonotype was seen only a few times. The chain carries TRBV12-5 and TRBJ2-7; 7 bases match TRBD1. This CDR3 is built from 13 residues. V trimming: 2 bases; J trimming: 3 bases; junction bases outside the gene matches: 1. CDR1 and CDR2 from the germline V gene are LGHNT and FRNRAP. For the CDR3, the DNA is TGTGCTAGTGGTTTGACAGGGGACTACGAGCAGTACTTC. Translation gives CASGLTGDYEQYF.

The sample holds a few counts of this clonotype. The chain recombines TRBV7-9 with TRBJ1-2, with TRBD1 as a possible D gene (5 bases). The CDR3 contains 15 residues. CDR1 is SEHNR and CDR2 is FQNEAQ in the germline V gene (reference sequence). V was trimmed by 6 bases and J by 2 bases, leaving 16 bases between them. CDR3 protein: CASSSTGTANYGYTF. In DNA, the CDR3 is TGTGCCAGCAGTTCGACCGGGACGGCAAACTATGGCTACACCTTC.

V usage is TRBV11-1 and J usage is TRBJ2-7, with unresolved D. V lost 2 bases to trimming and J lost 4 bases, with 9 bases between them. Germline V gives CDR1 SGHAT, CDR2 FQDESV (reference sequence). The CDR3 is 13 residues long. The CDR3 DNA reads TGTGCCAGCAGCTTACGACCCCTATACGAGCAGTACTTC. Protein product: CASSLRPLYEQYF. Complete variable domain (other parts from reference TRBV11-1 and TRBJ2-7): EAEVAQSPRYKITEKSQAVAFWCDPISGHATLYWYRQILGQGPELLVQFQDESVVDDSQLPKDRFSAERLKGVDSTLKIQPAELGDSAMYLCASSLRPLYEQYFGPGTRLTVT.

This clonotype was counted ten times or more. The chain combines TRBV7-9 with TRBJ1-5, with D unresolved. V was pared by 4 bases and J by 11 bases, with 9 bases between. This CDR3 has 11 amino acids. CDR1 is SEHNR and CDR2 is FQNEAQ in the germline V gene (reference sequence). CDR3 region: CASSSTSAQHF. CDR3 nucleotides: TGTGCCAGCAGCTCCACTTCCGCCCAGCATTTT.

This sequence joins TRBV7-2 and TRBJ2-4; no reliable D call. V was cut by 3 bases and J by 4 bases, with 10 bases left in between. Per germline, CDR1 SGHTA and CDR2 FQGNSA. CDR3 length: 14 residues. The CDR3 nucleotides are TGTGCCAGCAGCTTCCCGGACGGAAAAAACATTCAGTACTTC. It encodes CASSFPDGKNIQYF.

The chain joins TRBV12-3 or TRBV12-4 to TRBJ1-2, with a weak D call TRBD1 (5 bases). This CDR3 is built from 12 residues. V lost 7 bases to trimming and J lost 4 bases, with 10 bases between them. Here the CDR3 reads CASTQGGYGYTF. The CDR3 region has the DNA TGTGCCAGCACCCAGGGCGGCTATGGCTACACCTTC.

The genes are TRBV6-2 or TRBV6-3 and TRBJ2-7; D not resolved. This CDR3 is built from 13 residues. Trimming took off 3 bases at V and 2 bases at J, with 8 bases between the two ends. Per germline, CDR1 MNHEY and CDR2 SVGEGT. CDR3 in amino acids: CASSYMRPYEQYF. The CDR3 DNA is TGTGCCAGCAGTTATATGCGGCCCTACGAGCAGTACTTC.

The chain links TRBV7-6 to TRBJ2-1, with D unclear. Trimming shortened V by 2 bases and J by 0 bases, and 23 bases separated the two germline ends. Germline V gene lookup returns CDR1 SGHVS and CDR2 FNYEAQ. The CDR3 extends over 20 amino acids. The CDR3 loop reads CASSLYTIHRTSSSYNEQFF. The CDR3 region has the DNA TGTGCCAGCAGCTTATATACGATCCACCGGACGTCAAGCTCCTACAATGAGCAGTTCTTC. Filled out from reference TRBV7-6 and TRBJ2-1, the complete variable domain reads GAGVSQSPRYKVTKRGQDVALRCDPISGHVSLYWYRQALGQGPEFLTYFNYEAQQDKSGLPNDRFSAERPEGSISTLTIQRTEQRDSAMYRCASSLYTIHRTSSSYNEQFFGPGTRLTVL.

The chain recombines TRBV29-1 with TRBJ2-2, with D perhaps TRBD2 (5 bases). Germline CDR1 and CDR2: SQVTM and ANQGSEA. The V end was cut by 4 bases, the J end by 3 bases, with 9 bases between. The CDR3 contains 13 residues. For the CDR3, the DNA is TGCAGCGTTGGGGGAGATTACACCGGGGAGCTGTTTTTT. It specifies CSVGGDYTGELFF.

This clonotype has only a few counts. J is TRBJ2-3 and V is TRBV7-8; 8 positions agree with TRBD1. CDR1 and CDR2 (germline): SGHVS, FQNEAQ. With V trimmed by 5 bases and J by 1 base, 17 bases remained unmatched. There are 19 residues in the CDR3. CDR3 residues: CASSPMDREVSWGTDTQYF. CDR3 nucleotide sequence: TGTGCCAGCAGCCCCATGGACAGGGAAGTCTCGTGGGGCACAGATACGCAGTATTTT.

This clonotype turned up a few times. The chain employs TRBV7-6 and TRBJ1-3; D possibly corresponds to TRBD1 (5 bases). This CDR3 is built from 15 residues. Germline CDR1 is SGHVS and CDR2 is FNYEAQ. The V end was cut by 5 bases, the J end by 1 base, with 12 bases between. As DNA, the CDR3 is TGTGCCAGCAGCCAAGGGTCAGGGTCTGGAAACACCATATATTTT. Its translation: CASSQGSGSGNTIYF.

CDR3: CASIPHTGGGRDTEAFF. The CDR3 DNA reads as TGTGCCAGCATTCCCCATACGGGGGGGGGGCGGGACACTGAAGCTTTCTTT. The V gene is TRBV7-8, the J gene TRBJ1-1; maybe TRBD1 (6 bases). The CDR3 runs 17 residues. The germline CDR1 and CDR2 sequences are SGHVS and FQNEAQ. V lost 7 bases to trimming and J lost 3 bases, with 24 bases between them.

This clonotype has a handful of counts. This sequence joins TRBV6-1 and TRBJ2-1; 8 nucleotides match TRBD1. Germline V lookup: CDR1 MNHNS, CDR2 SASEGT. With 10 bases clipped from V and 8 bases from J, the junction kept 22 bases outside the gene matches. The CDR3 runs 17 residues. CDR3 loop: CAISNTLQGAGIDEQFF. The CDR3 DNA reads TGTGCCATCTCAAATACCCTGCAGGGGGCGGGAATCGATGAGCAGTTCTTC.

J is TRBJ1-5 and V is TRBV7-8; 8 bases are a match to TRBD1. The CDR3 consists of 15 residues. Germline trimming cut 1 base from V and 5 bases from J; bases unmatched to any gene: 4. CDR1 and CDR2 from the germline V gene are SGHVS and FQNEAQ. Here the CDR3 reads CASSLGGQGDQPQHF. The CDR3 DNA follows: TGTGCCAGCAGCTTAGGCGGACAGGGTGATCAGCCCCAGCATTTT.

The sample holds a few counts of this clonotype. The chain carries TRBV10-2 and TRBJ1-1, with D perhaps matching TRBD1 (6 bases). This CDR3 contains 17 residues. Germline values: CDR1 WSHSY, CDR2 SAAADI. V gave up 4 bases and J gave up 0 bases, with 18 bases separating them. The CDR3 sequence: CASSGETPGTLNTEAFF. The CDR3 coding sequence is TGCGCCAGCAGTGGGGAGACTCCCGGGACACTGAACACTGAAGCTTTCTTT.

Comments on this clonotype: The junction departs from the called germline gene at one end, perhaps through a read error. The chain recombines TRBV28 with TRBJ1-6; D ambiguous. The CDR3 consists of 14 residues. The V gene's germline CDR1 is MDHEN and CDR2 SYDVKM. For the CDR3, the DNA is TGTGCCAGCGGTTTCGGGCAGTCTAGCTCACCCCTCCACTTT. Its translation is CASGFGQSSSPLHF.

A few counts support this clonotype. The rearrangement joins TRBV12-3 or TRBV12-4 to TRBJ2-5; D perhaps matches TRBD2 (6 bases). This CDR3 has 15 residues. V lost 6 bases, J lost 2 bases, and 16 bases lay in between. The CDR3: CASSPTRGVQETQYF. CDR3 DNA sequence: TGTGCCAGCAGCCCTACTCGCGGGGTACAAGAGACCCAGTACTTC.